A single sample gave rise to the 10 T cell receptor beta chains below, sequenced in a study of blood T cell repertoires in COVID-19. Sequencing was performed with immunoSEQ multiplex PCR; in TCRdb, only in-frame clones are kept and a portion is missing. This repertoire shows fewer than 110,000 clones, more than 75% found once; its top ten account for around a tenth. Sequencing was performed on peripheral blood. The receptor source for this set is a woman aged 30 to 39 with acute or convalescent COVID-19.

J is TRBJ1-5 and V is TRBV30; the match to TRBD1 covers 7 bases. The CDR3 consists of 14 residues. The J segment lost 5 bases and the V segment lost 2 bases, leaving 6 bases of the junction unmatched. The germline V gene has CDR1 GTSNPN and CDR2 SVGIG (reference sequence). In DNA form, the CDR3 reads TGTGCCTGGAGTCCAAGACAGGGCCATCAGCCCCAGCATTTT. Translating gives CAWSPRQGHQPQHF. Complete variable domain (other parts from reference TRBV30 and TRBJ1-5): SQTIHQWPATLVQPVGSPLSLECTVEGTSNPNLYWYRQAAGRGLQLLFYSVGIGQISSEVPQNLSASRPQDRQFILSSKKLLLSDSGFYLCAWSPRQGHQPQHFGDGTRLSIL.

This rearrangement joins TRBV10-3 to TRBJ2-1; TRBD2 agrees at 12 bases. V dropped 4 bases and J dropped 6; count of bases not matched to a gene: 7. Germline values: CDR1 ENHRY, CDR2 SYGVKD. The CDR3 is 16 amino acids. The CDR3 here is CAISAWTSGEVNEQFF. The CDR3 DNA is TGTGCCATCAGTGCCTGGACTAGCGGGGAAGTCAATGAGCAGTTCTTC.

Here the CDR3 reads CASSLEGQGPAGAFF. CDR3 DNA sequence: TGTGCCAGCAGTTTAGAAGGACAGGGACCCGCGGGCGCTTTCTTT. The J gene is TRBJ1-1, the V gene TRBV27, with TRBD1 identical over 8 bases. The V and J ends lost 2 bases and 11 bases, in that order; junction bases with no gene match: 13. Germline assignment: CDR1 MNHEY and CDR2 SMNVEV (reference sequence). The CDR3 length is 15 residues.

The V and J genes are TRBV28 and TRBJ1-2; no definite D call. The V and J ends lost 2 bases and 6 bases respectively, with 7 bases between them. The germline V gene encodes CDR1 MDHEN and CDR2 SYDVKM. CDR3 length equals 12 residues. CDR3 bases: TGTGCCAGCAGTTTAGGGCAGGATGGCTACACCTTC. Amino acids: CASSLGQDGYTF.

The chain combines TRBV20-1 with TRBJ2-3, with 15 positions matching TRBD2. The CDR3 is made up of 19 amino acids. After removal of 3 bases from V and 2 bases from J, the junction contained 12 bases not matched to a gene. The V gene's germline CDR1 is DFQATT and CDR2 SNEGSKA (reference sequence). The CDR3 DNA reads TGCAGTGCTAGTCCCATTCCGGGACTAGCGGGGGGCTTCACAGATACGCAGTATTTT. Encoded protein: CSASPIPGLAGGFTDTQYF.

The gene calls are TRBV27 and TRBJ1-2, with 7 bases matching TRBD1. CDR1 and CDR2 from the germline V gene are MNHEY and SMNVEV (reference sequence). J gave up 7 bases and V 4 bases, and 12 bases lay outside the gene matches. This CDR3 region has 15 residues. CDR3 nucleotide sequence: TGTGCCAGCAGTTCAATTAGACAGGGTGATATTGGCTACACCTTC. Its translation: CASSSIRQGDIGYTF.

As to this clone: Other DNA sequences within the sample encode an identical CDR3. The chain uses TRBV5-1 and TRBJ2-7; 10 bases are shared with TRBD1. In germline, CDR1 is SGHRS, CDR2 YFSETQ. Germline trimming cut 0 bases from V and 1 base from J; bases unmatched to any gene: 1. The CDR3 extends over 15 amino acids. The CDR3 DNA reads TGCGCCAGCAGCTTGGGACAGGGGGCTTCCTACGAGCAGTACTTC. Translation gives CASSLGQGASYEQYF.

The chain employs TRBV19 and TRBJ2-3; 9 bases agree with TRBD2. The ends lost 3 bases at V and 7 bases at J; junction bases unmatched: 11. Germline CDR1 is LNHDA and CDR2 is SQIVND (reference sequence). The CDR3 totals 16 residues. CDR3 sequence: CASSMGAGGRLNTQYF. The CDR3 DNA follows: TGTGCCAGTAGTATGGGCGCGGGGGGGCGCTTGAATACGCAGTATTTT. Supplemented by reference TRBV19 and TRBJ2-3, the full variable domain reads DGGITQSPKYLFRKEGQNVTLSCEQNLNHDAMYWYRQDPGQGLRLIYYSQIVNDFQKGDIAEGYSVSREKKESFPLTVTSAQKNPTAFYLCASSMGAGGRLNTQYFGPGTRLTVL.

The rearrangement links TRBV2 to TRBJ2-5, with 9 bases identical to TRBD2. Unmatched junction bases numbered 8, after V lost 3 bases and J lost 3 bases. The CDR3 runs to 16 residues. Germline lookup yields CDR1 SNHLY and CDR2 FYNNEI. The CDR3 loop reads CASSEIGGGAEETQYF. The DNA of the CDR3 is TGTGCCAGCAGTGAGATTGGCGGGGGGGCTGAAGAGACCCAGTACTTC. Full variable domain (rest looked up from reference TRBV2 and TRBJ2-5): EPEVTQTPSHQVTQMGQEVILRCVPISNHLYFYWYRQILGQKVEFLVSFYNNEISEKSEIFDDQFSVERPDGSNFTLKIRSTKLEDSAMYFCASSEIGGGAEETQYFGPGTRLLVL.

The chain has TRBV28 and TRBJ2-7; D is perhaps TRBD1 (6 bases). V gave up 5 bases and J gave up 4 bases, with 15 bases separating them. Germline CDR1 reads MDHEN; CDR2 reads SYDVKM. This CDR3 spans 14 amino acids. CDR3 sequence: CASSTPGQGYEQYF. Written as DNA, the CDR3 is TGTGCCAGCAGTACCCCGGGACAAGGATACGAGCAGTACTTC.